This passage covers 26 T cell receptor beta chains from one sample sequenced in a study of radiotherapy plus CTLA-4 blockade in lung cancer. Measured with immunoSEQ multiplex PCR; TCRdb has only the in-frame clones, and not every one. The profile shows about 49,000 clones, roughly 90% of them singletons. This specimen consisted of peripheral blood, obtained from a patient treated with radiotherapy plus ipilimumab. These receptors were obtained from a human donor with non-small cell lung cancer whose response to radiotherapy plus ipilimumab could not be evaluated.

V usage is TRBV7-2 and J usage is TRBJ1-2; perhaps TRBD1 as D (6 bases). V was shortened by 5 bases and J by 7 bases, with 14 bases between the two germline ends. This CDR3 is built from 13 residues. The germline gives CDR1 SGHTA, CDR2 FQGNSA. CDR3 sequence (DNA): TGTGCCAGCAGCACCACAGGGTTTCCTGGCTACACCTTC. Its translation: CASSTTGFPGYTF.

The chain combines TRBV7-8 with TRBJ2-1; TRBD2 might be the D (6 bases). CDR3 size: 15 residues. Trimming pared 2 bases from V and 4 bases from J, leaving 12 bases between. Germline values: CDR1 SGHVS, CDR2 FQNEAQ. CDR3 loop: CASSLWASAYNEQFF. The CDR3 region has the DNA TGTGCCAGCAGCTTATGGGCTAGCGCTTACAATGAGCAGTTCTTC.

The gene calls are TRBV29-1 and TRBJ1-1; D call uncertain. CDR1 SQVTM and CDR2 ANQGSEA come from the germline V gene. Deletions cut 3 bases from V and 1 base from J, with 9 bases between. CDR3 length: 13 residues. The CDR3 coding sequence is TGCAGCGTTGACGTCAGGCAGAACACTGAAGCTTTCTTT. Amino acids: CSVDVRQNTEAFF.

This clone was seen only once. V gene TRBV2 combines with J gene TRBJ2-7; TRBD1 matches 11 bases. Germline V CDR1 and CDR2: SNHLY, FYNNEI. Trimming at V came to 4 bases and at J to 6 bases, leaving 5 bases not matched to a gene. This CDR3 region has 14 residues. CDR3 residues: CASSGRDRGAEQYF. CDR3 in DNA: TGTGCCAGCAGTGGGCGGGACAGGGGGGCCGAGCAGTACTTC.

This chain uses TRBV5-4 with TRBJ2-5, with 8 bases that match TRBD1. TRBJ2-7 explains the end of the DNA better; the J call may be wrong. CDR1 SGHNT and CDR2 YYREEE come from the germline V gene (reference sequence). The CDR3 covers 14 residues. CDR3 bases: TGTGCCAGCAGCTCGGACAGGGCTAACTACGAGCAGTACTTC. Its protein product is CASSSDRANYEQYF.

This rearrangement joins TRBV5-4 to TRBJ1-2; possible D gene TRBD1, 6 bases. The CDR3 loop spans 15 amino acids. Between the trimmed V and J ends, which lost 4 bases and 1 base, there was a span of 14 bases. Germline CDR1 and CDR2: SGHNT and YYREEE (reference sequence). CDR3 coding DNA: TGTGCCAGCAGCCGCCAAGGGGGGGGTAACTATGGCTACACCTTC. Protein: CASSRQGGGNYGYTF.

The chain links TRBV7-2 to TRBJ1-2, with 7 bases lining up with TRBD1. The CDR3 spans 14 residues. Germline V gives CDR1 SGHTA, CDR2 FQGNSA. Losses at the gene ends were 4 bases for V and 4 bases for J; bases not matched to a gene: 6. CDR3 in amino acids: CASSSRQGGYGYTF. Here the CDR3 DNA reads TGTGCCAGCAGCTCCCGACAGGGTGGCTATGGCTACACCTTC. Drawing the rest from reference TRBV7-2 and TRBJ1-2, the complete variable domain is GAGVSQSPSNKVTEKGKDVELRCDPISGHTALYWYRQSLGQGLEFLIYFQGNSAPDKSGLPSDRFSAERTGGSVSTLTIQRTQQEDSAVYLCASSSRQGGYGYTFGSGTRLTVV.

The rearrangement uses TRBV5-6 and TRBJ2-7, with TRBD1 matching over 7 bases. Germline assignment: CDR1 SGHDT and CDR2 YYEEEE. This CDR3 spans 16 amino acids. The V and J ends lost 5 bases and 3 bases, in that order; junction bases with no gene match: 14. CDR3 DNA: TGTGCCAGCAGTTCACAGGGGCCGCTAATTCTCTACGAGCAGTACTTC. It is translated as CASSSQGPLILYEQYF.

The chain combines TRBV5-5 with TRBJ1-2; D ambiguous. This CDR3 region has 15 residues. Germline CDR1 reads SGHKS; CDR2 reads YYEKEE (reference sequence). Trimming left V 0 bases short and J 10 bases short, with 19 bases between. Here the CDR3 reads CASSLGRGLSVDYTF. The CDR3 nucleotides are TGTGCCAGCAGCTTGGGACGAGGGCTGAGCGTTGACTACACCTTC.

This clone has only a few counts. The chain carries TRBV6-1 and TRBJ1-6; weak D call: TRBD1 (6 bases). The CDR3 consists of 14 residues. Germline CDR1 is MNHNS and CDR2 is SASEGT. V dropped 7 bases and J dropped 16 bases, with 23 bases sitting between them. CDR3 in amino acids: CASMGQGAYLPLHF. In DNA, the CDR3 is TGTGCCAGCATGGGACAAGGGGCGTACTTACCACTCCACTTT.

The chain carries TRBV10-2 and TRBJ1-1, with 7 bases lining up with TRBD1. V lost 7 bases to trimming and J lost 0 bases; unmatched junction nucleotides: 20. CDR1 is WSHSY and CDR2 is SAAADI in the germline V gene. The CDR3 spans 19 residues. CDR3: CASTTSRGQARDLNTEAFF. The CDR3 DNA is TGCGCCAGCACCACCTCACGCGGACAGGCAAGAGACTTGAACACTGAAGCTTTCTTT.

The chain has TRBV7-6 and TRBJ2-1; 11 bases align to TRBD2. CDR1 and CDR2 (germline): SGHVS, FNYEAQ. The CDR3 spans 18 residues. Trimming took 0 bases from V and 0 from J; bases not matched to a gene: 4. The CDR3 nucleotides read TGTGCCAGCAGCTTAGCTTCTAGCGGGGGGCGCTCCTACAATGAGCAGTTCTTC. It yields the protein CASSLASSGGRSYNEQFF.

The chain has TRBV10-3 and TRBJ2-1, with TRBD2 matching over 8 bases. Germline V gives CDR1 ENHRY, CDR2 SYGVKD. The CDR3 contains 14 residues. V was clipped by 6 bases and J by 10 bases; unmatched bases: 11. The CDR3 DNA reads as TGTGCCATCAGGCCCGGGGGGGCCTTTGGGGAGCAGTTCTTC. It encodes CAIRPGGAFGEQFF.

This chain links TRBV21-1 with TRBJ2-1; TRBD1 reflects the table's D call only, with no check against the DNA. TRBV21-1 is an annotated pseudogene. The CDR3 totals 18 residues. CDR3 sequence (DNA): TGTGCCAGCAGCAGATCGGACAGGTCGGGTTGTTCCTACAATGAGCAGTTCTTC. It codes for CASSRSDRSGCSYNEQFF.

This clone was seen only once. This chain links TRBV27 with TRBJ1-5, with a weak D call TRBD1 (6 bases). Looked up from germline, CDR1 is MNHEY and CDR2 is SMNVEV (reference sequence). The CDR3 has 15 amino acids. Trimming left V 8 bases short and J 2 bases short, with 16 bases between. The CDR3 sequence is CASAGRGEGNQPQHF. Here the CDR3 DNA reads TGTGCCAGCGCAGGCAGGGGCGAGGGCAATCAGCCCCAGCATTTT.

The chain employs TRBV25-1 and TRBJ2-3; maybe TRBD1 (6 bases). V dropped 3 bases and J dropped 3 bases, with 22 bases sitting between them. Looked up from germline, CDR1 is MGHDK and CDR2 is SYGVNS. CDR3 length equals 18 residues. CDR3 in amino acids: CASSDTRGRGELTDTQYF. The DNA of the CDR3 is TGTGCCAGCAGTGACACTAGGGGGAGAGGGGAGTTAACAGATACGCAGTATTTT.

The chain employs TRBV5-1 and TRBJ1-6; no reliable D call. Germline-derived CDR1 and CDR2 are SGHRS and YFSETQ. The CDR3 extends over 16 amino acids. Trimming removed 7 bases at V and 1 base at J, with 15 bases between. The CDR3 loop is CASCIRELSYNSPLHF. The CDR3 DNA reads TGCGCCAGCTGTATTCGGGAGCTTTCCTATAATTCACCCCTCCACTTT.

This clone appeared a single time. The chain links TRBV19 to TRBJ1-5; D remains ambiguous. Germline V gene data show CDR1 as LNHDA and CDR2 as SQIVND (reference sequence). The CDR3 has 14 amino acids. V gave up 5 bases and J gave up 3 bases, with 11 bases separating them. CDR3 residues: CASSVNSLNQPQHF. Written as DNA, the CDR3 is TGTGCCAGTAGTGTCAACAGTCTCAATCAGCCCCAGCATTTT.

V gene TRBV5-1 combines with J gene TRBJ2-3; 7 positions match TRBD2. This CDR3 region has 14 residues. V was pared by 4 bases and J by 6 bases, with 8 bases of the junction left unmatched. The germline CDR1 and CDR2 sequences are SGHRS and YFSETQ. The CDR3 reads CASSPAGPTDTQYF. The DNA for the CDR3 is TGCGCCAGCAGCCCAGCGGGGCCCACGGATACGCAGTATTTT. Looking up the rest from reference TRBV5-1 and TRBJ2-3 gives the full variable domain: KAGVTQTPRYLIKTRGQQVTLSCSPISGHRSVSWYQQTPGQGLQFLFEYFSETQRNKGNFPGRFSGRQFSNSRSEMNVSTLELGDSALYLCASSPAGPTDTQYFGPGTRLTVL.

This clone was seen a single time. J is TRBJ1-2 and V is TRBV28, with TRBD1 matching over 8 bases. The CDR3 has 14 amino acids. V lost 6 bases and J lost 8; bases outside the gene matches: 11. Per germline, CDR1 MDHEN and CDR2 SYDVKM. The CDR3 bases are TGTGCCAGCAGCCTAACAGGGGGAGCGCAAGGCTACACCTTC. Encoded protein: CASSLTGGAQGYTF.

The CDR3 nucleotides read TGTGCCAGCAGCCCCCTCCGGACAGGCAATGAGCAGTTCTTC. Translated, it gives CASSPLRTGNEQFF. This chain joins TRBV7-7 and TRBJ2-1, with TRBD1 matching 7 bases. Trimming removed 5 bases from V and 6 bases from J; junction bases left unmatched: 7. In germline, CDR1 is SSHAT, CDR2 FNYEAQ (reference sequence). The CDR3 consists of 14 residues.

The V and J genes are TRBV7-2 and TRBJ2-3; tentative D call: TRBD1 (6 bases). The CDR3 is 14 residues long. Per the germline V gene, CDR1 is SGHTA and CDR2 is FQGNSA. V was clipped by 5 bases and J by 7 bases, with 16 bases between them. As DNA, the CDR3 is TGTGCCAGCAGCGTTACAGGGATCGAGAATACGCAGTATTTT. This sequence encodes CASSVTGIENTQYF. The full variable domain, completed using reference TRBV7-2 and TRBJ2-3, is GAGVSQSPSNKVTEKGKDVELRCDPISGHTALYWYRQSLGQGLEFLIYFQGNSAPDKSGLPSDRFSAERTGGSVSTLTIQRTQQEDSAVYLCASSVTGIENTQYFGPGTRLTVL.

The chain uses TRBV27 and TRBJ1-1; tentative D call: TRBD1 (5 bases). Germline V gene sequence: CDR1 MNHEY, CDR2 SMNVEV (reference sequence). Trimming removed 3 bases at V and 3 bases at J, with 8 bases between. CDR3 length: 13 residues. The CDR3 DNA sequence: TGTGCCAGCAGTTTCACAGGTCACACTGAAGCTTTCTTT. This encodes CASSFTGHTEAFF.

In this sample, this clone turned up once. The chain links TRBV6-6 to TRBJ2-2, with 11 bases that match TRBD1. The length of the CDR3 is 15 residues. Germline lookup yields CDR1 MNHNY and CDR2 SVGAGI (reference sequence). The V and J ends lost 8 bases and 5 bases, in that order; junction bases with no gene match: 7. The CDR3 spells CASRGRDRGTGELFF. DNA for the CDR3: TGTGCCAGCCGTGGAAGGGACAGGGGGACCGGGGAGCTGTTTTTT.

The V gene is TRBV7-2, the J gene TRBJ2-2; 7 bases match TRBD2. V gave up 5 bases and J gave up 0 bases; unmatched junction bases: 6. The CDR3 runs to 16 residues. The germline V gene has CDR1 SGHTA and CDR2 FQGNSA. The CDR3 DNA follows: TGTGCCAGCAGCCTCCAGAGCGGGGCGAACACCGGGGAGCTGTTTTTT. Its protein product is CASSLQSGANTGELFF.

This chain links TRBV6-1 with TRBJ2-6; possible D gene TRBD1, 5 bases. V was trimmed by 3 bases and J by 1 base, leaving 13 bases between them. Germline CDR1 reads MNHNS; CDR2 reads SASEGT. The CDR3 covers 17 residues. The DNA of the CDR3 is TGTGCCAGCAGTGACATCCCAGGGAAGTCTGGGGCCAACGTCCTGACTTTC. Its protein is CASSDIPGKSGANVLTF.